The clone carrying this TCR beta chain was observed once. What it binds is unknown. The CDR3 covers 17 residues. The V segment lost 2 bases and the J segment 3 bases; nucleotides outside the gene matches: 9. Germline V gene data show CDR1 as SGHAT and CDR2 as FQDESV (reference sequence). PCR employed 60 Vbeta and 13 Jbeta primers. Source study methods: Later work found 65 million to 100 million unique TCR beta chains, with approximately 12 million shared. Clones were read by immunoSEQ multiplex PCR, and TCRdb kept only the in-frame ones, dropping some. V and J calls and clone size are those listed in that table; D and trimming were worked out from the DNA. Among hundreds of thousands of clones, around nine tenths were seen once, and the ten largest hold less than 2.5%. Everyone who donated was a healthy bone marrow donor. Donors likely had unrecorded immune exposures despite being nominally healthy when sampled.

The data belong to a study of cytomegalovirus exposure and HLA in healthy donors. Study-wide results and limits: In vitro checks showed that a few CMV-associated chains really do target CMV antigens.

Material for sequencing was PBMCs. V and J are TRBV11-1 and TRBJ2-1; TRBD2 aligns across 8 bases. This receptor was identified in a young woman in good health and CMV-seronegative. The CDR3 sequence: CASSLLGAGAYYNEQFF. The CDR3 nucleotides are TGTGCCAGCAGCTTACTCGGAGCGGGGGCCTACTACAATGAGCAGTTCTTC.